The T cell receptor beta chain described here comes from a study of T cells in localized non-small cell lung cancer. Whole-study results and caveats: Uninvolved nearby lung showed the greatest T cell clonality, exceeding that found in tumor.

With respect to this clone: Its antigen is as yet unknown.

Trimming removed 7 bases from V and 2 bases from J, with 5 bases in between. This CDR3 spans 10 amino acids. Germline CDR1 and CDR2: GTSNPN and SVGIG (reference sequence). The method was immunoSEQ multiplex PCR; TCRdb's version includes in-frame clones alone and lacks a portion of them. Of 70,000 to 80,000 clones listed, roughly 91% are singletons. The chain couples TRBV30 to TRBJ1-1; no reliable D call. The sequence came from a woman aged 40 to 75 with stage I squamous cell lung carcinoma. The material was peripheral blood, obtained before any cancer treatment. The CDR3 bases are TGTGCCTCGATAAACACTGAAGCTTTCTTT. It yields the protein CASINTEAFF.